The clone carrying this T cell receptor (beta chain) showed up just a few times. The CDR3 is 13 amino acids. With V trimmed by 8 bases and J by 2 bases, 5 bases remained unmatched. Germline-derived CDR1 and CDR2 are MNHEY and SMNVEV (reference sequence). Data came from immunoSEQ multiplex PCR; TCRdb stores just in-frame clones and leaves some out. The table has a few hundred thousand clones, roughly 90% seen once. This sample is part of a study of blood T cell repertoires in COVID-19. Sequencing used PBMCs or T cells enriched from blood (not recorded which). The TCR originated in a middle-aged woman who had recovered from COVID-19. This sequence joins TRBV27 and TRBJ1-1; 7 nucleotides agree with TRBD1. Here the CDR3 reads CASGDRDNTEAFF. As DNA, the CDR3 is TGTGCCAGCGGTGACAGGGATAACACTGAAGCTTTCTTT.